A single T cell receptor beta chain is shown here with its context. This sample was taken from a study of T-cell reconstitution after alpha-beta-depleted transplantation in children. The CDR3 is 15 amino acids. Germline CDR1 and CDR2: DFQATT and SNEGSKA (reference sequence). With 6 bases clipped from V and 5 bases from J, the junction kept 11 bases outside the gene matches. Preparing the TCRbeta library involved the use of unique molecular identifiers. TCRdb independently ran MiXCR on the PCR reads; one entry per CDR3 protein. The sample contains hundreds of thousands of distinct CDR3 sequences, roughly 15% of which appear only once.

V usage is TRBV20-1 and J usage is TRBJ2-1; 9 bases agree with TRBD1. The clonotype originates from a human donor who donated a stem cell graft to a child with acute myeloid leukemia. The starting material was PBMCs from the stem cell graft donor, obtained from the stem cell graft. CDR3 coding DNA: TGCAGTGCGCCTCCCGGGACAGGGACCAACAATGAGCAGTTCTTC. It encodes CSAPPGTGTNNEQFF.